These 27 T cell receptor beta chains share one sample of origin, sequenced in a study of technical replicates of blood from a few donors. Assay used: immunoSEQ multiplex PCR; TCRdb lists only in-frame clones, some missing. The table lists some 85,000 clones, 90% to 95% of them singletons. The material sequenced was T cells isolated from PBMCs. All receptors come from a human donor in good health.

This rearrangement joins TRBV7-3 to TRBJ2-7, with 7 bases identical to TRBD1. This CDR3 region has 14 residues. CDR1 is SGHTA and CDR2 is FQGTGA in the germline V gene. V trimming: 5 bases; J trimming: 3 bases; junction bases outside the gene matches: 7. In DNA form, the CDR3 reads TGTGCCAGCAGCCCGACAGGGACAATCTACGAGCAGTACTTC. It encodes CASSPTGTIYEQYF.

The chain is built from TRBV9 and TRBJ2-1; the D gene is possibly TRBD2 (5 bases). The length of the CDR3 is 16 residues. V dropped 6 bases and J dropped 0 bases, with 16 bases sitting between them. Per the germline V gene, CDR1 is SGDLS and CDR2 is YYNGEE. CDR3 residues: CASTPMDAGSYNEQFF. In DNA form, the CDR3 reads TGTGCCAGCACTCCCATGGATGCGGGCTCCTACAATGAGCAGTTCTTC.

This clone has just one count. This chain connects TRBV18 to TRBJ2-1; a weak D match, TRBD1 (5 bases). CDR1 is KGHSH and CDR2 is LQKENI in the germline V gene. V was shortened by 4 bases and J by 9 bases, with 16 bases between the two germline ends. The CDR3 sequence is 14 residues long. CDR3 nucleotide sequence: TGTGCCAGCTCACGGATGCTAGACAGCCCTGAGCAGTTCTTC. This translates into CASSRMLDSPEQFF.

This clone turned up a few times. The rearrangement uses TRBV7-3 and TRBJ2-3, with 7 positions matching TRBD2. CDR1 is SGHTA and CDR2 is FQGTGA in the germline V gene. The V and J ends lost 4 bases and 4 bases, in that order; junction bases with no gene match: 5. The CDR3 totals 14 residues. In nucleotides, the CDR3 is TGTGCCAGCAGCTGGGGCGGGAGCCCAGATACGCAGTATTTT. Its translation is CASSWGGSPDTQYF.

This clone was picked up one time. The chain has TRBV30 and TRBJ1-1, with D hard to call. The CDR3 is 13 amino acids. The germline V gene encodes CDR1 GTSNPN and CDR2 SVGIG (reference sequence). Trimming stripped 3 bases from V and 4 bases from J, with 12 bases between. CDR3 bases: TGTGCCTGGAGAATATCAGGCTCCACTGAAGCTTTCTTT. Translation gives CAWRISGSTEAFF.

This chain uses TRBV28 with TRBJ2-7, with 9 bases that match TRBD2. The V gene end was trimmed by 6 bases and the J gene end by 4 bases; junction bases not matched to a gene: 13. This CDR3 has 16 amino acids. The germline gives CDR1 MDHEN, CDR2 SYDVKM. The CDR3 DNA is TGTGCCAGCAGCTTCGACCTAGCGGGACTCTCGTACGAGCAGTACTTC. Amino acid sequence: CASSFDLAGLSYEQYF.

This chain connects TRBV19 to TRBJ1-5; D remains unclear. Trimming removed 3 bases from V and 6 bases from J, with 6 bases in between. The CDR3 covers 12 residues. CDR1 and CDR2 from the germline V gene are LNHDA and SQIVND (reference sequence). CDR3 DNA: TGTGCCAGTAGTATTACTAGTCAGCCCCAGCATTTT. Its protein product is CASSITSQPQHF.

There are a few counts of this clone. CDR3: CASSLIGYEQYF. CDR3 sequence (DNA): TGTGCCAGCAGCTTAATCGGGTACGAGCAGTACTTC. The chain employs TRBV7-8 and TRBJ2-7, with D uncertain. The V end lost 2 bases, the J end lost 4 bases, and 6 bases lay between the germline ends. Germline V CDR1 and CDR2: SGHVS, FQNEAQ. The CDR3 contains 12 residues.

The J gene is TRBJ2-1, the V gene TRBV29-1; TRBD2 is a possible D gene (7 bases). Germline V gene sequence: CDR1 SQVTM, CDR2 ANQGSEA. CDR3 length: 14 amino acids. The CDR3 loop is CSIQGLSFYNEQFF. In DNA form, the CDR3 reads TGCAGTATACAGGGACTATCGTTCTACAATGAGCAGTTCTTC.

The chain is built from TRBV5-1 and TRBJ1-1, with 10 bases lining up with TRBD1. The CDR3 consists of 15 residues. Germline assignment: CDR1 SGHRS and CDR2 YFSETQ. Trimming removed 4 bases from V and 4 bases from J; junction bases left unmatched: 7. DNA of the CDR3: TGCGCCAGCAGCACCTGGGACAGGGGAAGCACTGAAGCTTTCTTT. It translates to CASSTWDRGSTEAFF.

V and J are TRBV2 and TRBJ2-5, with 7 bases identical to TRBD1. The CDR3 consists of 12 residues. V shed 11 bases, J shed 2 bases, and the junction held 5 bases outside the gene matches. Germline assignment: CDR1 SNHLY and CDR2 FYNNEI. In nucleotides, the CDR3 is TGTGCCGGCCGGGACAGTCAAGAGACCCAGTACTTC. Amino acid sequence: CAGRDSQETQYF. The full variable domain, completed using reference TRBV2 and TRBJ2-5, is EPEVTQTPSHQVTQMGQEVILRCVPISNHLYFYWYRQILGQKVEFLVSFYNNEISEKSEIFDDQFSVERPDGSNFTLKIRSTKLEDSAMYFCAGRDSQETQYFGPGTRLLVL.

J is TRBJ2-3 and V is TRBV7-2; TRBD1 might be the D (5 bases). V lost 10 bases, J lost 2 bases, and 22 bases lay in between. The CDR3 consists of 16 residues. CDR1 is SGHTA and CDR2 is FQGNSA in the germline V gene. The CDR3 region is CATQGRPKGDTDTQYF. The DNA for the CDR3 is TGTGCCACCCAGGGCAGGCCTAAAGGGGACACAGATACGCAGTATTTT.

As regards this clone: At one end, the junction sequence differs from germline, possibly due to a read error. This chain connects TRBV7-9 to TRBJ1-1, with 9 positions matching TRBD1. Germline CDR1 SEHNR, CDR2 FQNEAQ (reference sequence). The CDR3 contains 12 residues. CDR3 residues: CASNLGQGEAFF. CDR3 DNA sequence: TGTGCCAGCAACTTAGGACAGGGGGAAGCTTTCTTT.

V is TRBV5-1 and J is TRBJ2-2; weak D call: TRBD1 (6 bases). Germline assignment: CDR1 SGHRS and CDR2 YFSETQ. This CDR3 comprises 13 residues. The germline V and J ends were trimmed by 7 bases and 0 bases, with 7 bases remaining between them. The CDR3 region has the DNA TGCGCCAGCGGGACACCGAACACCGGGGAGCTGTTTTTT. This encodes CASGTPNTGELFF.

This chain uses TRBV27 with TRBJ2-7, with D possibly being TRBD2 (6 bases). Germline V gene lookup returns CDR1 MNHEY and CDR2 SMNVEV (reference sequence). The CDR3 consists of 13 residues. The germline V and J ends were trimmed by 5 bases and 0 bases, with 8 bases remaining between them. The CDR3 DNA reads as TGTGCCAGCAGTCCGGGGGTCTCCTACGAGCAGTACTTC. Its protein product is CASSPGVSYEQYF.

V and J are TRBV6-5 and TRBJ2-1; 7 bases agree with TRBD2. Germline loops: CDR1 MNHEY, CDR2 SVGAGI. The trim removed 6 bases at V and 8 bases at J, leaving 10 bases unmatched. The CDR3 is made up of 14 amino acids. CDR3 coding DNA: TGTGCCAGCAGGGCTCGGACTAGTTTCCATGAGCAGTTCTTC. This encodes CASRARTSFHEQFF.

The chain carries TRBV30 and TRBJ2-3, with 7 bases aligning to TRBD2. The CDR3 loop spans 18 amino acids. Germline V gives CDR1 GTSNPN, CDR2 SVGIG (reference sequence). The V segment lost 4 bases and the J segment 0 bases; nucleotides outside the gene matches: 16. CDR3 sequence reads: CAWTRGRLAAGSTDTQYF. The CDR3 coding sequence is TGTGCCTGGACTAGAGGAAGACTAGCCGCCGGGAGCACAGATACGCAGTATTTT.

V is TRBV7-8 and J is TRBJ2-5; TRBD1 is a possible D gene (5 bases). The CDR3 is 14 residues long. The germline gives CDR1 SGHVS, CDR2 FQNEAQ. V lost 7 bases, J lost 4 bases, and 16 bases lay in between. The CDR3 loop is CASTPVDDRETQYF. DNA of the CDR3: TGTGCCAGCACGCCCGTAGACGACAGAGAGACCCAGTACTTC.

This chain links TRBV29-1 with TRBJ1-2; unclear D gene. CDR3 length equals 12 residues. Germline values: CDR1 SQVTM, CDR2 ANQGSEA. V was shortened by 6 bases and J by 8 bases, with 16 bases between the two germline ends. This CDR3 is CSVPGSPAGYTF. In DNA, the CDR3 is TGCAGCGTCCCCGGGTCTCCGGCGGGCTACACCTTC.

The chain uses TRBV9 and TRBJ2-1; 8 bases map to TRBD2. The length of the CDR3 is 17 residues. The junction had 16 bases not matched to a gene; V was cut back by 4 bases and J by 7 bases. Germline V gene sequence: CDR1 SGDLS, CDR2 YYNGEE. The CDR3 sequence is CASSPYSSGSQLNEQFF. The CDR3 DNA sequence: TGTGCCAGCAGCCCCTACTCGAGCGGGAGTCAATTAAATGAGCAGTTCTTC.

The genes are TRBV5-4 and TRBJ2-5; 12 bases agree with TRBD2. The CDR3 has 15 residues. Per the germline V gene, CDR1 is SGHNT and CDR2 is YYREEE (reference sequence). V shed 4 bases and J 7 bases; nucleotides not matched to a gene: 8. In DNA, the CDR3 is TGTGCCAGCAGCATCAGACTAGCGGGAGCGAGGACCCAGTACTTC. It codes for CASSIRLAGARTQYF.

This rearrangement joins TRBV19 to TRBJ1-2; 8 bases align to TRBD1. The V segment lost 8 bases and the J segment 5 bases; nucleotides outside the gene matches: 10. CDR1 LNHDA and CDR2 SQIVND come from the germline V gene (reference sequence). The CDR3 sequence is 14 residues long. The CDR3 loop reads CASQPPGQVYGYTF. The CDR3 DNA reads as TGTGCCAGTCAACCCCCGGGACAGGTATATGGCTACACCTTC.

This clone was picked up many times. The V gene is TRBV2, the J gene TRBJ2-1; the match to TRBD2 covers 9 bases. The germline gives CDR1 SNHLY, CDR2 FYNNEI. This CDR3 has 14 amino acids. The J segment lost 8 bases and the V segment lost 7 bases, leaving 9 bases of the junction unmatched. Here the CDR3 DNA reads TGTGCCAGCATGGGGCGGGAGGGGGGCGATGAGCAGTTCTTC. It translates to CASMGREGGDEQFF.

In its sample, this clone was seen once. J is TRBJ2-7 and V is TRBV7-8, with 10 bases fitting TRBD1. Per germline, CDR1 SGHVS and CDR2 FQNEAQ. The length of the CDR3 is 14 residues. V was pared by 4 bases and J by 3 bases, with 3 bases of the junction left unmatched. The CDR3: CASSSGQGYYEQYF. CDR3 in DNA: TGTGCCAGCAGCTCGGGACAGGGGTACTACGAGCAGTACTTC.

The J gene is TRBJ1-4, the V gene TRBV27; the match to TRBD1 covers 12 bases. This CDR3 comprises 14 residues. The trim removed 5 bases at V and 11 bases at J, leaving 6 bases unmatched. Germline CDR1 is MNHEY and CDR2 is SMNVEV (reference sequence). The CDR3 sequence is CASSLGQGARKLFF. CDR3 DNA: TGTGCCAGCAGTCTGGGACAGGGGGCTCGGAAACTGTTTTTT. The full variable domain, completed using reference TRBV27 and TRBJ1-4, is EAQVTQNPRYLITVTGKKLTVTCSQNMNHEYMSWYRQDPGLGLRQIYYSMNVEVTDKGDVPEGYKVSRKEKRNFPLILESPSPNQTSLYFCASSLGQGARKLFFGSGTQLSVL.

V gene TRBV6-5 combines with J gene TRBJ2-1; D call uncertain. The CDR3 sequence is 13 residues long. The V gene's germline CDR1 is MNHEY and CDR2 SVGAGI. V was trimmed by 0 bases and J by 8 bases, leaving 8 bases between them. The CDR3 reads CASSYSLLDEQFF. The DNA for the CDR3 is TGTGCCAGCAGTTACTCTCTATTGGATGAGCAGTTCTTC.

The rearrangement uses TRBV11-3 and TRBJ2-2; D unclear. The CDR3 is 14 amino acids. Germline CDR1 reads SGHNT; CDR2 reads YENEEA. Between the trimmed V and J ends, which lost 5 bases and 6 bases, there was a span of 13 bases. CDR3 nucleotides: TGTGCCAGCAGCCGTCGACAAGATCCCGGGGAGCTGTTTTTT. Translating gives CASSRRQDPGELFF.